The T cell receptor (beta chain) described here comes from a study of glioma-infiltrating T cells after dendritic cell vaccination. Overall study context: The vaccine used monocyte-derived dendritic cells pulsed overnight with autologous tumor lysate.

Study-wide findings and caveats: Complete blood and tumor specimen sets were limited to few patients.

A remark on this clone: What it binds is unknown.

Trimming took 0 bases from V and 5 from J; bases not matched to a gene: 8. Germline CDR1 reads SGHRS; CDR2 reads YFSETQ. The CDR3 runs 16 residues. Data came from immunoSEQ multiplex PCR; TCRdb stores just in-frame clones and leaves some out. The data show 70,000 to 100,000 clones, with 75% to 90% seen just once and less than 8% held by the top ten. Documented time point: after dendritic cell vaccination, including at tumor progression/relapse. The source material was blood, sampled after dendritic cell vaccination. J is TRBJ2-5 and V is TRBV5-1; 9 nucleotides match TRBD1. This receptor was obtained from a human donor with glioblastoma. CDR3 nucleotides: TGCGCCAGCAGCTTGGACCGGGACAGGGAATTCGAGACCCAGTACTTC. This gives the protein CASSLDRDREFETQYF.